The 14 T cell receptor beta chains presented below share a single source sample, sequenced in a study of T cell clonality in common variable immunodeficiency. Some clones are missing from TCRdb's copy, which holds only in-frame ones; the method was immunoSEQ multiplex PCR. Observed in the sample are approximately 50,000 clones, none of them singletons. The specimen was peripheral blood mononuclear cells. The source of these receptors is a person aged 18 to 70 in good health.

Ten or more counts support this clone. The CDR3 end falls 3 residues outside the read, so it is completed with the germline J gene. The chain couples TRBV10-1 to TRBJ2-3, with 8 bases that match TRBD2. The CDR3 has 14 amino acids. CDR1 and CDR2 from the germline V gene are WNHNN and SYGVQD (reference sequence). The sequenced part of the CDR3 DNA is TGCGCCAGCAGTGAGTCGATCGGGGGGGGCACG. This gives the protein CASSESIGGGT. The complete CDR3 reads CASSESIGGGTQYF.

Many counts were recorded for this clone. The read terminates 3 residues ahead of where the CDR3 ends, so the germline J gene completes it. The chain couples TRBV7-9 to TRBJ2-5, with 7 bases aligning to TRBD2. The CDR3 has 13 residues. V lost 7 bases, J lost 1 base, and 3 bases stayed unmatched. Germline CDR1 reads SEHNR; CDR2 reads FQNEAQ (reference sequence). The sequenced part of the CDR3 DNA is TGTGCCAGCATTGCTAGCGGCCAAGAGACC. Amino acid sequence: CASIASGQET. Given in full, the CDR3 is CASIASGQETQYF.

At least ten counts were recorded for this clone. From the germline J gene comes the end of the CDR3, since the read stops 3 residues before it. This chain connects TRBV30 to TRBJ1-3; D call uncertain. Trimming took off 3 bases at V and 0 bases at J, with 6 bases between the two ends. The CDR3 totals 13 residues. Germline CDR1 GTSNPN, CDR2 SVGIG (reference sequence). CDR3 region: CAWRKYSGNTIYF. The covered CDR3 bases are TGTGCCTGGAGAAAATACTCTGGAAACACC.

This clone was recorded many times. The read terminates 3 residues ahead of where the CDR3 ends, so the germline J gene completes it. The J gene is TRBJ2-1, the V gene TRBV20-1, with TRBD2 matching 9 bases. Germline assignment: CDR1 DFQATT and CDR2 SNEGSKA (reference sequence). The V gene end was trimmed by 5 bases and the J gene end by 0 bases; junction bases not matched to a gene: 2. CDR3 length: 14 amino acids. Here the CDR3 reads CSAGLATSYNEQFF. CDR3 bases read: TGCAGTGCTGGACTAGCGACCTCCTACAATGAG.

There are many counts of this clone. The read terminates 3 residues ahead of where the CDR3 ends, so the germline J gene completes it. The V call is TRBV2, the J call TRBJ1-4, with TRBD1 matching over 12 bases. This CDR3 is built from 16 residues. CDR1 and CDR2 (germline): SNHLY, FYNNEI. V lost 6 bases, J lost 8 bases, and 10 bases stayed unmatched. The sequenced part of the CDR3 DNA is TGTGCCAGCAGCCCGGGACAGGGGGCGAGGGTCGAAAAA. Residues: CASSPGQGARVEK. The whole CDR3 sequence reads CASSPGQGARVEKLFF.

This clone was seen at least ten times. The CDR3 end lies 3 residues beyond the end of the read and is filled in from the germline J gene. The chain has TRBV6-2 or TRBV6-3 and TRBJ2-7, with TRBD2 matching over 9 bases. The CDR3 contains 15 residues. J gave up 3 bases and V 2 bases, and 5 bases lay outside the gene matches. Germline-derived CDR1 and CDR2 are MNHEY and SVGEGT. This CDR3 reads CASSYQRGAFYEQYF. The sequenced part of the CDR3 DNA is TGTGCCAGCAGTTACCAGCGGGGGGCCTTCTACGAG.

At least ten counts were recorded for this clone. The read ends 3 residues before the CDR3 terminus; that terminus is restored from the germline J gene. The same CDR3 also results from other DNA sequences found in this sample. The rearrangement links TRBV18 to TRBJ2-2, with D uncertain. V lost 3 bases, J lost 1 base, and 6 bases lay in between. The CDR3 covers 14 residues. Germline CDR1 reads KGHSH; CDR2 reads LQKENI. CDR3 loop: CASSPLGNTGELFF. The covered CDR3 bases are TGTGCCAGCTCACCGCTAGGGAACACCGGGGAG.

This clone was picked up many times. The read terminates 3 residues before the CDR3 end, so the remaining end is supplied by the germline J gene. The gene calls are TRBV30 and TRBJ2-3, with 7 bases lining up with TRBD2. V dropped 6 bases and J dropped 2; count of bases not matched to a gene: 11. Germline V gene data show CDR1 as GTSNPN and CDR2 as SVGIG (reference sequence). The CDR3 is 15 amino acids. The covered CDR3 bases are TGTGCCTGTGACGGGCGGGGGATGTACACAGATACG. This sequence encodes CACDGRGMYTDT. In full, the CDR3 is CACDGRGMYTDTQYF.

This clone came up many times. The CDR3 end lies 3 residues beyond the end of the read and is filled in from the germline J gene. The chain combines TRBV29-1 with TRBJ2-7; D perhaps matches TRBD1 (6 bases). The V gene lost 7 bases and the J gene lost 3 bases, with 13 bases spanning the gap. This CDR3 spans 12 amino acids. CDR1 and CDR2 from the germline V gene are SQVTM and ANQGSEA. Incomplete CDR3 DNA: TGCAGCGCTATACAGGGCATCTACGAG. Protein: CSAIQGIYE. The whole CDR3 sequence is CSAIQGIYEQYF.

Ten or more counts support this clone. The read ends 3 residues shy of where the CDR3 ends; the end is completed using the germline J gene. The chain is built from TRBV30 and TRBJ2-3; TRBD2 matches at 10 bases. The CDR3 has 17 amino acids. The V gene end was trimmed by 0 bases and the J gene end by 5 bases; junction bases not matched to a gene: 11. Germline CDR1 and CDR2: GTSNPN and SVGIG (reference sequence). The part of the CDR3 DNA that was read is TGTGCCTGGAGTGTTTTGGGCAGCGGGGGGGCCGGAGATACG. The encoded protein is CAWSVLGSGGAGDT. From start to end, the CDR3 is CAWSVLGSGGAGDTQYF. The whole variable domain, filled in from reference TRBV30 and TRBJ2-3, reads SQTIHQWPATLVQPVGSPLSLECTVEGTSNPNLYWYRQAAGRGLQLLFYSVGIGQISSEVPQNLSASRPQDRQFILSSKKLLLSDSGFYLCAWSVLGSGGAGDTQYFGPGTRLTVL.

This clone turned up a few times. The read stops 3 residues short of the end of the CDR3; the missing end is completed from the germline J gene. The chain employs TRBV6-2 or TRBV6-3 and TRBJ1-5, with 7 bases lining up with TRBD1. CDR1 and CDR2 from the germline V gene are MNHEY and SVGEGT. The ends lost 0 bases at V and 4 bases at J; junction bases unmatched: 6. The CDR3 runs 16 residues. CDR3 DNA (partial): TGTGCCAGCAGTTACTCGAGTAACAGGGGAAATCAGCCC. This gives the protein CASSYSSNRGNQP. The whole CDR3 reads CASSYSSNRGNQPQHF.

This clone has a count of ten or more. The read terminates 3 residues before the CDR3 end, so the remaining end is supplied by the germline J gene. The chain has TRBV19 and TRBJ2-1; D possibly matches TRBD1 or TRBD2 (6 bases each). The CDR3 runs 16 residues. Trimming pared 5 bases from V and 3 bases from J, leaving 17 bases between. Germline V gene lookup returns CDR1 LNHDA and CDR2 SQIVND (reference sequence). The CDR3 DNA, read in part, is TGTGCCAGTAGTCTCCCACCCGGAGGGGGCTACAATGAG. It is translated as CASSLPPGGGYNE. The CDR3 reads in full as CASSLPPGGGYNEQFF.

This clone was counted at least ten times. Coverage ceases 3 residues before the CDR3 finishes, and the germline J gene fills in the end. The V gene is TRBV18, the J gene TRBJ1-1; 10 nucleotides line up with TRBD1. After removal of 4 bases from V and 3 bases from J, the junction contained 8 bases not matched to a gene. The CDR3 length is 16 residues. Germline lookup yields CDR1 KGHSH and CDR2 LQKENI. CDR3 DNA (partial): TGTGCCAGCTCACTGGGGACAGGGGTTAGTGACACTGAA. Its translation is CASSLGTGVSDTE. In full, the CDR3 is CASSLGTGVSDTEAFF.

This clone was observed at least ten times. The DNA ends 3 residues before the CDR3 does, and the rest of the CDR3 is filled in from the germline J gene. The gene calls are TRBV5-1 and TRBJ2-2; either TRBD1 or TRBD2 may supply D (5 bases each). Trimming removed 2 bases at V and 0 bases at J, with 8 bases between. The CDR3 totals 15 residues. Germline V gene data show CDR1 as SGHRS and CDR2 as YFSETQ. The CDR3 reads CASSLGEPNTGELFF. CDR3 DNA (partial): TGCGCCAGCAGCTTAGGGGAGCCGAACACCGGGGAG.